This TCR beta chain was sequenced in a study of beta chain features in type 1 diabetes. Study details: Over 85,000,000 sorted cells were examined across all samples. Study-level points and caveats: Insertions at VDJ junctions were less frequent in type 1 diabetes patients. These patients also deleted more nucleotides at the same junctions. A definitive answer on HLA type influencing TCRB rearrangement was not reached here. Shorter TCRB CDR3s, moderately but significantly so, were found in Type 1 diabetes patients in all four CD4+ subsets. With patients and controls alike, PCR might favor shorter templates to an equal degree.

This clone has just a few counts. Its specificity is not known. Every isolated RNA sample was fully reverse transcribed, so sequencing captured expressed TCRB transcripts. Measured with immunoSEQ multiplex PCR; TCRdb has only the in-frame clones, and not every one. The sample lists hundreds of thousands of clones, over 13% occurring once. The receptor was derived from a man between 18 and 29 years old with type 1 diabetes. The sample was naive CD4+ T cells from blood.

The DNA for the CDR3 is TGTGCCAGCAGGCCCGGGACGGATGGCTACACCTTC. This translates into CASRPGTDGYTF. The chain recombines TRBV7-9 with TRBJ1-2, with a tentative D call TRBD1 (5 bases). Germline V CDR1 and CDR2: SEHNR, FQNEAQ (reference sequence). V lost 6 bases and J lost 6, with 11 bases in between. The CDR3 length is 12 residues.